This entry lists 10 T cell receptor beta chains sequenced from one sample in a study of CD8 T cells in ankylosing spondylitis. Their antigen targets remain unknown. Study conclusions and caveats: Typical of ankylosing spondylitis blood, it appeared, was a TCR beta motif of roughly eight highly homologous variants.

TCRdb recomputed calls from the 5' RACE reads with MiXCR, one row per CDR3 protein. The sample yields 500,000 or so distinct CDR3 sequences, approximately 5% seen once. Sequencing was done on a sample of blood, either unsorted or a sorted T cell fraction (not recorded which). The origin of the receptors is a male donor with ankylosing spondylitis.

This clonotype was seen repeatedly, ten times or more. The chain employs TRBV20-1 and TRBJ1-1; D might be TRBD1 (6 bases). Germline lookup yields CDR1 DFQATT and CDR2 SNEGSKA (reference sequence). This CDR3 has 15 amino acids. The ends were cut back, 3 bases at V and 4 bases at J, with 18 bases in the middle. For the CDR3, the DNA is TGCAGTGCTAGTCGGGGGGCGTCATTTGCCACTGAAGCTTTCTTT. Translating it yields CSASRGASFATEAFF.

This clonotype was detected many times. The chain joins TRBV20-1 to TRBJ1-6; D is undetermined. The CDR3 contains 11 residues. The V and J ends lost 3 bases and 5 bases respectively, with 2 bases between them. Germline V lookup: CDR1 DFQATT, CDR2 SNEGSKA (reference sequence). CDR3 loop: CSASNNSPLHF. CDR3 nucleotide sequence: TGCAGTGCTAGCAATAATTCACCCCTCCACTTT.

Ten or more counts support this clonotype. The chain carries TRBV4-2 and TRBJ1-5, with D hard to call. V lost 0 bases, J lost 12 bases, and 9 bases lay in between. Germline CDR1 is LGHNA and CDR2 is YNFKEQ. The CDR3 has 12 amino acids. In nucleotides, the CDR3 is TGTGCCAGCAGCCAAGATCGGGAGGTCCAGCATTTT. It yields the protein CASSQDREVQHF.

The table lists this clonotype with many counts. The chain has TRBV6-1 and TRBJ1-2, with D hard to call. CDR1 and CDR2 (germline): MNHNS, SASEGT. The CDR3 has 13 residues. Trimming pared 1 base from V and 2 bases from J, leaving 5 bases between. CDR3 in amino acids: CASSEGLNYGYTF. The DNA of the CDR3 is TGTGCCAGCAGTGAAGGGCTCAACTATGGCTACACCTTC.

This clonotype appeared many times. The chain carries TRBV7-6 and TRBJ2-1, with 7 nucleotides matching TRBD1. The CDR3 is 12 amino acids. From germline, CDR1 is SGHVS and CDR2 FNYEAQ. The J segment lost 10 bases and the V segment lost 6 bases, leaving 6 bases of the junction unmatched. This CDR3 is CASSPGGWEQFF. The CDR3 DNA is TGTGCCAGCAGTCCAGGGGGATGGGAGCAGTTCTTC.

This clonotype showed up many times. The V call is TRBV4-3, the J call TRBJ2-3; no reliable D call. Germline lookup yields CDR1 LGHNA and CDR2 YSLEER. V was clipped by 0 bases and J by 1 base, with 14 bases between them. This CDR3 contains 17 residues. CDR3 amino acids: CASSQDWDSWGTDTQYF. The CDR3 bases are TGCGCCAGCAGCCAAGATTGGGATAGCTGGGGCACAGATACGCAGTATTTT.

This clonotype was counted at least ten times. The V and J genes are TRBV5-1 and TRBJ1-6; no clear D. Germline loops: CDR1 SGHRS, CDR2 YFSETQ. This CDR3 is built from 14 residues. Trimming stripped 4 bases from V and 10 bases from J, with 15 bases between. CDR3 nucleotides: TGCGCCAGCAGCCCAAGGGCATTTCAATCACCCCTCCACTTT. It translates to CASSPRAFQSPLHF.

This clonotype was detected ten times or more. The gene calls are TRBV10-3 and TRBJ2-1, with TRBD1 as a possible D gene (7 bases). This CDR3 is built from 14 residues. Trimming removed 4 bases from V and 7 bases from J, with 14 bases in between. Per germline, CDR1 ENHRY and CDR2 SYGVKD. DNA for the CDR3: TGTGCCATCAGTGGACAGGGACTGTGGAATGAGCAGTTCTTC. Amino acid sequence: CAISGQGLWNEQFF.

This clonotype was seen ten or more times. The genes are TRBV12-3 or TRBV12-4 and TRBJ1-5; tentatively, D is TRBD1 (5 bases). CDR3 length equals 14 residues. Trimming left V 5 bases short and J 4 bases short, with 12 bases between. The CDR3 nucleotides are TGTGCCAGCAGTGCCGGGACGGCTAATCAGCCCCAGCATTTT. Translating gives CASSAGTANQPQHF.

This clonotype was observed at least ten times. The rearrangement links TRBV5-1 to TRBJ2-7; D is perhaps TRBD2 (6 bases). V was clipped by 3 bases and J by 2 bases, with 12 bases between them. The CDR3 contains 14 residues. Germline values: CDR1 SGHRS, CDR2 YFSETQ. The CDR3: CASSYWGDPYEQYF. The CDR3 DNA sequence: TGCGCCAGCAGCTACTGGGGGGACCCCTACGAGCAGTACTTC.